Each of the 19 T cell receptor beta chains below was sequenced from the same sample in a study of control samples from healthy donors and cancer patients. Profiled with immunoSEQ multiplex PCR; TCRdb holds only in-frame clones, not every one. The sample has roughly 120,000 clones, more than 85% seen once. The material sequenced was PBMCs. These receptors were collected from a man over 45 with head and neck cancer.

The V call is TRBV6-6, the J call TRBJ1-2, with D hard to call. Germline values: CDR1 MNHNY, CDR2 SVGAGI (reference sequence). V lost 7 bases to trimming and J lost 0 bases, with 6 bases between them. The length of the CDR3 is 12 residues. Here the CDR3 DNA reads TGTGCCAGCATGCGGGCTAACTATGGCTACACCTTC. Translating gives CASMRANYGYTF.

The chain uses TRBV6-2 or TRBV6-3 and TRBJ1-1, with D tentatively TRBD1 (5 bases). V dropped 6 bases and J dropped 7 bases, with 12 bases sitting between them. Looked up from germline, CDR1 is MNHEY and CDR2 is SVGEGT. The CDR3 has 12 amino acids. The CDR3 sequence is CASSFRRGEAFF. The CDR3 DNA reads as TGTGCCAGCAGCTTCCGGAGGGGTGAAGCTTTCTTT.

The chain joins TRBV7-8 to TRBJ2-7, with a weak D call TRBD1 (6 bases). The germline gives CDR1 SGHVS, CDR2 FQNEAQ. Trimming took 3 bases from V and 3 from J, leaving 12 bases between them. This CDR3 comprises 14 residues. CDR3: CASSLAQTGYEQYF. The DNA for the CDR3 is TGTGCCAGCAGCTTGGCGCAGACAGGCTACGAGCAGTACTTC.

The CDR3 DNA sequence: TGTGCCAGCAGCTTAGTTGACAGTTCCTACGAGCAGTACTTC. Residues: CASSLVDSSYEQYF. This chain connects TRBV7-8 to TRBJ2-7; D perhaps matches TRBD1 (5 bases). The CDR3 is 14 amino acids. Per the germline V gene, CDR1 is SGHVS and CDR2 is FQNEAQ. V gave up 1 base and J gave up 1 base, with 8 bases separating them.

The V and J genes are TRBV7-2 and TRBJ1-1; tentative D call: TRBD1 (6 bases). Deletions cut 1 base from V and 4 bases from J, with 13 bases between. The CDR3 runs to 15 residues. Germline CDR1 is SGHTA and CDR2 is FQGNSA. In nucleotides, the CDR3 is TGTGCCAGCAGCTTAGAGGGGGGCGCGGGCACTGAAGCTTTCTTT. Its protein is CASSLEGGAGTEAFF.

The V gene is TRBV6-2 or TRBV6-3, the J gene TRBJ1-4; D possibly corresponds to TRBD1 (5 bases). Germline V CDR1 and CDR2: MNHEY, SVGEGT. CDR3 size: 16 residues. V lost 0 bases, J lost 2 bases, and 10 bases lay in between. The CDR3 bases are TGTGCCAGCAGTTACTCCTTGGGGACGACTAATGAAAAACTGTTTTTT. This encodes CASSYSLGTTNEKLFF.

This chain joins TRBV30 and TRBJ2-7, with a tentative D call TRBD2 (6 bases). This CDR3 region has 14 residues. The V end lost 7 bases, the J end lost 0 bases, and 16 bases lay between the germline ends. CDR1 and CDR2 from the germline V gene are GTSNPN and SVGIG (reference sequence). The CDR3 nucleotides read TGTGCCTCTAAGTGGAGGGGAAGCTCCTACGAGCAGTACTTC. As protein: CASKWRGSSYEQYF.

The genes are TRBV6-6 and TRBJ2-5; unclear D gene. The V end lost 0 bases, the J end lost 1 base, and 9 bases lay between the germline ends. The germline CDR1 and CDR2 sequences are MNHNY and SVGAGI (reference sequence). The CDR3 consists of 15 residues. The CDR3 protein is CASSYSKASQETQYF. Here the CDR3 DNA reads TGTGCCAGCAGTTACTCGAAGGCAAGCCAAGAGACCCAGTACTTC.

The chain employs TRBV10-3 and TRBJ2-2, with TRBD1 as a possible D gene (6 bases). V lost 8 bases and J 1 base, leaving 14 bases between the germline ends. The CDR3 is 15 residues long. From germline, CDR1 is ENHRY and CDR2 SYGVKD. The CDR3 sequence: CAIRGGRENTGELFF. Written as DNA, the CDR3 is TGTGCCATCCGAGGGGGAAGGGAGAACACCGGGGAGCTGTTTTTT.

The V gene is TRBV7-9, the J gene TRBJ1-1, with D hard to call. This CDR3 spans 13 amino acids. V gave up 4 bases and J gave up 3 bases, with 9 bases separating them. Germline V gene sequence: CDR1 SEHNR, CDR2 FQNEAQ (reference sequence). CDR3 sequence: CASSSSGYTEAFF. The CDR3 bases are TGTGCCAGCAGCTCCAGTGGGTACACTGAAGCTTTCTTT. The full variable domain, its missing parts supplied by reference TRBV7-9 and TRBJ1-1, is DTGVSQNPRHKITKRGQNVTFRCDPISEHNRLYWYRQTLGQGPEFLTYFQNEAQLEKSRLLSDRFSAERPKGSFSTLEIQRTEQGDSAMYLCASSSSGYTEAFFGQGTRLTVV.

This clone was seen only a few times. The chain uses TRBV3-1 (or the pseudogene TRBV3-2) and TRBJ1-2; D remains ambiguous. The V end lost 3 bases, the J end lost 4 bases, and 15 bases lay between the germline ends. Germline assignment: CDR1 LGHDT and CDR2 YNNKEL (reference sequence). This CDR3 is built from 15 residues. In nucleotides, the CDR3 is TGTGCCAGCAGCCACCAGTCGACCGGATTCTATGGCTACACCTTC. This sequence encodes CASSHQSTGFYGYTF.

CDR3 region: CASSQKPGGGGYTF. As DNA, the CDR3 is TGCGCCAGCAGCCAGAAACCAGGGGGCGGTGGCTACACCTTC. The V and J genes are TRBV4-3 and TRBJ1-2; 8 nucleotides line up with TRBD1. The ends lost 3 bases at V and 7 bases at J; junction bases unmatched: 7. Per germline, CDR1 LGHNA and CDR2 YSLEER. This CDR3 comprises 14 residues.

This chain's CDR3 is CASSSQVDYGYTF. CDR3 DNA sequence: TGTGCCAGCAGTTCACAGGTCGACTATGGCTACACCTTC. This chain connects TRBV6-2 or TRBV6-3 to TRBJ1-2, with D maybe TRBD1 (5 bases). Germline V gene lookup returns CDR1 MNHEY and CDR2 SVGEGT. V gave up 4 bases and J gave up 3 bases, with 9 bases separating them. The CDR3 loop spans 13 amino acids.

The chain recombines TRBV27 with TRBJ1-3; no firm D call. Germline CDR1 MNHEY, CDR2 SMNVEV (reference sequence). The CDR3 runs to 13 residues. The V and J ends lost 6 bases and 0 bases respectively, with 6 bases between them. The DNA for the CDR3 is TGTGCCAGCAGACGTAGCTCTGGAAACACCATATATTTT. Translation: CASRRSSGNTIYF.

The chain employs TRBV6-1 and TRBJ1-1; D is unresolved. The germline V gene has CDR1 MNHNS and CDR2 SASEGT. The CDR3 contains 14 residues. The V end was cut by 3 bases, the J end by 3 bases, with 11 bases between. The CDR3 region is CASSEIDLDTEAFF. CDR3 nucleotides: TGTGCCAGCAGTGAGATCGACCTGGACACTGAAGCTTTCTTT.

The rearrangement joins TRBV4-3 to TRBJ1-4, with D hard to call. Trimming removed 5 bases from V and 0 bases from J, with 16 bases in between. Per the germline V gene, CDR1 is LGHNA and CDR2 is YSLEER. The CDR3 runs 17 residues. CDR3 DNA: TGCGCCAGCAGCGCCACCCTACTGGTTGCAACTAATGAAAAACTGTTTTTT. Its translation is CASSATLLVATNEKLFF.

This chain links TRBV2 with TRBJ2-7, with TRBD1 matching 8 bases. Germline values: CDR1 SNHLY, CDR2 FYNNEI. The CDR3 contains 11 residues. V lost 7 bases to trimming and J lost 6 bases; unmatched junction nucleotides: 2. CDR3 DNA sequence: TGTGCCAGCACCGACAGGGGCGAGCAGTACTTC. Protein product: CASTDRGEQYF.

This clone was seen once. The chain is built from TRBV5-1 and TRBJ1-5, with D possibly matching TRBD1 (6 bases). Deletions cut 3 bases from V and 7 bases from J, with 14 bases between. This CDR3 spans 14 amino acids. The germline V gene encodes CDR1 SGHRS and CDR2 YFSETQ. The CDR3 reads CASSSLSGGQPQHF. The CDR3 DNA sequence: TGCGCCAGCAGCTCGCTTTCGGGGGGCCAGCCCCAGCATTTT.

The rearrangement uses TRBV20-1 and TRBJ2-5; D call uncertain. CDR1 is DFQATT, CDR2 SNEGSKA, per germline (reference sequence). The V end was cut by 3 bases, the J end by 5 bases, with 7 bases between. CDR3 size: 11 residues. CDR3 sequence reads: CSASVWETQYF. The CDR3 DNA reads as TGCAGTGCTAGTGTTTGGGAGACCCAGTACTTC.